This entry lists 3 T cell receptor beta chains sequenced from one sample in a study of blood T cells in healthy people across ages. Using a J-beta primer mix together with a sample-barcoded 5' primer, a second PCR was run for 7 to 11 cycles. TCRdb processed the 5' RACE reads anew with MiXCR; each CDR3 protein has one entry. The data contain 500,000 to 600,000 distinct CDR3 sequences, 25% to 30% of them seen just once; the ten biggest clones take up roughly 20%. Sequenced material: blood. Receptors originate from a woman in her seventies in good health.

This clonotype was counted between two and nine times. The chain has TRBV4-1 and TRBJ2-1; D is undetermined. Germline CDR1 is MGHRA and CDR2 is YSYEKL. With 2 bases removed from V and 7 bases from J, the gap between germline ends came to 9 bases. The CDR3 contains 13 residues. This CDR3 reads CASSQFSRNEQFF. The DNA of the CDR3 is TGCGCCAGCAGCCAATTTTCCCGGAATGAGCAGTTCTTC.

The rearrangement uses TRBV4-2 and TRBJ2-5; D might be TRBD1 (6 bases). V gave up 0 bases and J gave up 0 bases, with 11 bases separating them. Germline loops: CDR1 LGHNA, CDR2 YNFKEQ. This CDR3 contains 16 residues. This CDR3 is CASSQEGQTHQETQYF. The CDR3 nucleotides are TGTGCCAGCAGCCAAGAAGGACAGACCCACCAAGAGACCCAGTACTTC.

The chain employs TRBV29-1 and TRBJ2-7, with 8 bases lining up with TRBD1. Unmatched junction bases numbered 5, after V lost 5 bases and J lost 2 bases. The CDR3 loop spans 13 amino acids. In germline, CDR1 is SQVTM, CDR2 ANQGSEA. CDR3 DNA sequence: TGCAGCGTTTCAGGGGGCATCACCTACGAGCAGTACTTC. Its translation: CSVSGGITYEQYF.